This T cell receptor (beta chain) was found in a study of T cells in Graves' hyperthyroidism and ophthalmopathy. Exclusion followed for patients with uncontrolled infection, other autoimmune disease, pregnancy or lactation. Clinical symptoms, serum thyroxine, TRAb, thyroid ultrasound and orbital computed tomography informed diagnoses. This sample holds PBMCs from roughly 10 ml fresh peripheral blood. This clonotype was counted ten times or more. Its target is not known. Per the germline V gene, CDR1 is SGHTA and CDR2 is FQGNSA. With 5 bases removed from V and 2 bases from J, the gap between germline ends came to 10 bases. This CDR3 region has 14 residues. Study-wide points: Researchers found most expanded thyroid clonotypes above 0.001 in blood as well.

Amplified TCR beta CDR3 regions came from RNA transcripts. Primed by the HTBI set, a first-round RT-PCR was run on the TCR CDR3. TCRdb used MiXCR to reprocess the multiplex PCR reads, holding one entry per CDR3 protein. The sample includes hundreds of thousands of distinct CDR3 sequences, 16% of them seen just once. This clonotype was obtained from a woman between 18 and 29 years old with Graves' hyperthyroidism. The sequencing input was blood. The chain carries TRBV7-2 and TRBJ2-1, with D maybe TRBD1 (6 bases). CDR3 coding DNA: TGTGCCAGCAGCCCACGGACAGCCTACAATGAGCAGTTCTTC. Protein product: CASSPRTAYNEQFF. The complete variable domain, with remaining parts taken from reference TRBV7-2 and TRBJ2-1, reads GAGVSQSPSNKVTEKGKDVELRCDPISGHTALYWYRQSLGQGLEFLIYFQGNSAPDKSGLPSDRFSAERTGGSVSTLTIQRTQQEDSAVYLCASSPRTAYNEQFFGPGTRLTVL.